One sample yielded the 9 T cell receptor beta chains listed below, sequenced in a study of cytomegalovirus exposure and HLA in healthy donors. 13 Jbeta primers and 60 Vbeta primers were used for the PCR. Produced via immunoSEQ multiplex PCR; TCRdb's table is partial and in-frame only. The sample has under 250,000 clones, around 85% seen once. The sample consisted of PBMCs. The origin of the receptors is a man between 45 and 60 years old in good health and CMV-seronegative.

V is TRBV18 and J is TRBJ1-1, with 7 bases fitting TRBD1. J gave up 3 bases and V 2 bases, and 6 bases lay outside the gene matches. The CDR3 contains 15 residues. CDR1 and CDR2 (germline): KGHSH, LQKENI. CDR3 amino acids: CASSPSAGGHTEAFF. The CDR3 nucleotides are TGTGCCAGCTCACCATCGGCAGGGGGACACACTGAAGCTTTCTTT.

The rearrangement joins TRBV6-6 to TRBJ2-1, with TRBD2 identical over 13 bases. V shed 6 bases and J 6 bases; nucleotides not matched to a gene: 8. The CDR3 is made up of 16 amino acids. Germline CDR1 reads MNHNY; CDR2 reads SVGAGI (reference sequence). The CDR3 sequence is CASSYQLAGGGNEQFF. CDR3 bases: TGTGCCAGCAGCTACCAACTAGCGGGAGGGGGCAATGAGCAGTTCTTC.

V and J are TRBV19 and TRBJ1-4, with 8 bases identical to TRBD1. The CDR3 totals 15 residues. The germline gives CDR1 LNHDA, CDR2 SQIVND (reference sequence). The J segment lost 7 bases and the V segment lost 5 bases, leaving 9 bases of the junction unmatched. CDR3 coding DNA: TGTGCCAGTAGTCCCACGGACAGGGAGCTTGAAAAACTGTTTTTT. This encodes CASSPTDRELEKLFF.

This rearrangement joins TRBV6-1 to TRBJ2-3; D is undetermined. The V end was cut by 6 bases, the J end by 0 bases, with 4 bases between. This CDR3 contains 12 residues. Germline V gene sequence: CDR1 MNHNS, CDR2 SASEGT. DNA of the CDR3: TGTGCCAGCAGCCCTAGCACAGATACGCAGTATTTT. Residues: CASSPSTDTQYF.

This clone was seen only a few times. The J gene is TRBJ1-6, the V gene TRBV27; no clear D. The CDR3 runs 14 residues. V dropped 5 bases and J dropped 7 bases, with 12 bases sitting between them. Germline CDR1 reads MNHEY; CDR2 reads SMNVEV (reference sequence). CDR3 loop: CASSPFIQNSPLHF. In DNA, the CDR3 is TGTGCCAGCAGTCCCTTTATTCAGAATTCACCCCTCCACTTT.

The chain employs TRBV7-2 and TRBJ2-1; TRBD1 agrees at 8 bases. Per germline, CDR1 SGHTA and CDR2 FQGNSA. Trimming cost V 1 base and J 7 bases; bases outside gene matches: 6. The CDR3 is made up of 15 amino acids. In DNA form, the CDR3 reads TGTGCCAGCAGCTTAGTTCCCAGGGGGCGGAATGAGCAGTTCTTC. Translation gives CASSLVPRGRNEQFF.

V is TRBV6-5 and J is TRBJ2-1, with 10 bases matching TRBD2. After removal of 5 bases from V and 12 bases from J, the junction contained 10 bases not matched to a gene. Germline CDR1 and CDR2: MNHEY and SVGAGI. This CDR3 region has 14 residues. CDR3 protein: CASSRSGRGLGQFF. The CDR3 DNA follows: TGTGCCAGCAGTAGGAGCGGGAGGGGCCTGGGGCAGTTCTTC.

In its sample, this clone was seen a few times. The CDR3 reads CASSLVSGSGQETQYF. The DNA for the CDR3 is TGTGCCAGCAGCTTAGTGTCCGGGTCGGGCCAAGAGACCCAGTACTTC. The chain employs TRBV7-2 and TRBJ2-5; unclear D gene. With 1 base removed from V and 1 base from J, the gap between germline ends came to 13 bases. CDR3 length: 16 amino acids. CDR1 and CDR2 (germline): SGHTA, FQGNSA.

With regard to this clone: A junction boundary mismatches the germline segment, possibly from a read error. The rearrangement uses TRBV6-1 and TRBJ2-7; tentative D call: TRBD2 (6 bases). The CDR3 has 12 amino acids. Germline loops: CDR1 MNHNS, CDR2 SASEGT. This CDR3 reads CASSEVLGGTRF. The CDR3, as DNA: TGTGCCAGCAGTGAAGTTCTTGGCGGGACCCGCTTC.